This TCR beta chain was found in a study of OX40 agonist ivuxolimab in advanced cancers. Study in general: Antecedent anti-PD-1, anti-PD-L1 or anti-CTLA-4 therapy was permissible, with roughly 36% having received some. Notes on the study in general: The study observed clonal expansion of CD4+ and CD8+ blood T cells by week 6 at 0.1 to 3.0 mg/kg.

V lost 1 base to trimming and J lost 6 bases; unmatched junction nucleotides: 10. This CDR3 is 16 amino acids long. Germline V lookup: CDR1 SGHDT, CDR2 YYEEEE. In regard to this clone: Its specificity is not known.

It was autoimmune disease history or systemic immunosuppression that excluded patients. This table comes from immunoSEQ multiplex PCR, and its TCRdb copy is limited to in-frame clones, with some not included. The repertoire consists of 40,000 to 55,000 clones, with 70% to 90% occurring once and the leading ten covering under 8.5%. The receptor was isolated from an adult with an advanced solid tumor such as melanoma, head and neck, liver or kidney cancer. V gene TRBV5-6 combines with J gene TRBJ2-3; TRBD1 aligns across 8 bases. Sample: CD4+ or CD8+ T cells sorted from blood, taken in a trial of the OX40 agonist ivuxolimab. The CDR3 protein is CASSLMGQGAMDTQYF. The CDR3 bases are TGTGCCAGCAGCTTGATGGGCCAGGGGGCCATGGATACGCAGTATTTT.